The present T cell receptor (beta chain) was sequenced within a study of cytomegalovirus exposure and HLA in healthy donors. Study information: Prior work identified some 120 million unique TCR beta sequences in 150 million to 200 million T cells.

J lost 10 bases, V lost 5 bases, and 5 bases had no gene match. The V gene's germline CDR1 is SGHNT and CDR2 YENEEA. This CDR3 has 13 amino acids. PCR used 60 Vbeta primers and 13 Jbeta primers. TCRdb's copy holds only in-frame clones and misses some; the assay was immunoSEQ multiplex PCR. The sample holds about 100,000 clones; just under 75% are singletons and the top ten take over 2.5%. The TCR comes from a man in his fifties or sixties in good health and CMV-seropositive. Source material: PBMCs. V usage is TRBV11-3 and J usage is TRBJ1-6, with 7 bases matching TRBD1. The CDR3 sequence is CASSPTGRSPLHF. CDR3 bases: TGTGCCAGCAGCCCGACAGGGAGGTCACCCCTCCACTTT.